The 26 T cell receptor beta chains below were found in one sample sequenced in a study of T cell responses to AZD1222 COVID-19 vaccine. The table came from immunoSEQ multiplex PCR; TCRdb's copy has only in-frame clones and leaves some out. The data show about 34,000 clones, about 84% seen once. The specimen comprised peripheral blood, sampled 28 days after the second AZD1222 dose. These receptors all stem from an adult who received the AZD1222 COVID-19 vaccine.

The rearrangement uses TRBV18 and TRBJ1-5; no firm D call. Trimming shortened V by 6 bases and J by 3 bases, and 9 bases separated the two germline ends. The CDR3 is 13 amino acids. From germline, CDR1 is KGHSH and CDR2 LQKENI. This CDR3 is CASSAGANQPQHF. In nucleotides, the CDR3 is TGTGCCAGCTCCGCAGGTGCCAATCAGCCCCAGCATTTT.

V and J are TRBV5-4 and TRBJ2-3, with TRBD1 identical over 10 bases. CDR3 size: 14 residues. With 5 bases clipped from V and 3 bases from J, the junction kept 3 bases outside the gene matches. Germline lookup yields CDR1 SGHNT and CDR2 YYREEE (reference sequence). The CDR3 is CASSTGQGTDTQYF. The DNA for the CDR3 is TGTGCCAGCAGTACGGGACAGGGGACAGATACGCAGTATTTT. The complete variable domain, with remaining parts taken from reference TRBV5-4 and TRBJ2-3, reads ETGVTQSPTHLIKTRGQQVTLRCSSQSGHNTVSWYQQALGQGPQFIFQYYREEENGRGNFPPRFSGLQFPNYSSELNVNALELDDSALYLCASSTGQGTDTQYFGPGTRLTVL.

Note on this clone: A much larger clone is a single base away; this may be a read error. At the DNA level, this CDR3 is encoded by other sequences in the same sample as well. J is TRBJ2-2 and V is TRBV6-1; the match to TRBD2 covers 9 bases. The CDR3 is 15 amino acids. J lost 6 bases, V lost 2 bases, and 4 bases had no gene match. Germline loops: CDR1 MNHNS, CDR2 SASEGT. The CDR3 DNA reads TGTGCCAGCAGTGAACTCGCGGGGGGGCCCGGGGAGCTGTTTTTT. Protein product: CASSELAGGPGELFF.

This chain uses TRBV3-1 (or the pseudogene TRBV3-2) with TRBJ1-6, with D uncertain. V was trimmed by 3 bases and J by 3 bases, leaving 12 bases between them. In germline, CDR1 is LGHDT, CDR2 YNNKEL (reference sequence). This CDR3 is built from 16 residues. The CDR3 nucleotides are TGTGCCAGCAGCCATGCTAGTGCTTTCTATAATTCACCCCTCCACTTT. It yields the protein CASSHASAFYNSPLHF.

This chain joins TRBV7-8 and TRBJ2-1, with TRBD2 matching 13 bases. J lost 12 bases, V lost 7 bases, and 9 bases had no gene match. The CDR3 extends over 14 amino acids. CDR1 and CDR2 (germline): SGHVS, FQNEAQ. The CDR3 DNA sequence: TGTGCCAGCACCCGAGGGGGACTAGCGGGGCCGCAGTTCTTC. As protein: CASTRGGLAGPQFF.

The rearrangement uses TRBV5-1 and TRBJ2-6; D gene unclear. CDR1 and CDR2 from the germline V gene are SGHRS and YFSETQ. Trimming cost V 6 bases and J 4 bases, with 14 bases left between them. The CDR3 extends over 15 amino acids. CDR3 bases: TGCGCCAGCAAATTGGTGGATTCCGGGGCCAACGTCCTGACTTTC. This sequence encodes CASKLVDSGANVLTF.

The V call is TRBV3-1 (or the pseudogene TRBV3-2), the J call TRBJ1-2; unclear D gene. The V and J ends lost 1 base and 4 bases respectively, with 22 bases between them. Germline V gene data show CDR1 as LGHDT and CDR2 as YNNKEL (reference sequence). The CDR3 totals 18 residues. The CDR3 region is CASSQAEFGRPNLYGYTF. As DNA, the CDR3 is TGTGCCAGCAGCCAAGCGGAGTTTGGTCGACCAAACCTCTATGGCTACACCTTC.

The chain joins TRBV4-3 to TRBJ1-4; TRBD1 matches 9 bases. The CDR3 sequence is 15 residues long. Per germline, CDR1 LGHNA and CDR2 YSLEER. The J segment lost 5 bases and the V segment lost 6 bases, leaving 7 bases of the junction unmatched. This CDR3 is CASSYAGTGNEKLFF. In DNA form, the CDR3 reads TGCGCCAGCAGTTACGCCGGGACAGGGAATGAAAAACTGTTTTTT.

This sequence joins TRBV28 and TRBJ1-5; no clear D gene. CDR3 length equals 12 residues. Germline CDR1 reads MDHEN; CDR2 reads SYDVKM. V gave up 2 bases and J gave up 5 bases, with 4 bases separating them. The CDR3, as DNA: TGTGCCAGCAGTTTAGCGGATCAGCCCCAGCATTTT. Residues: CASSLADQPQHF.

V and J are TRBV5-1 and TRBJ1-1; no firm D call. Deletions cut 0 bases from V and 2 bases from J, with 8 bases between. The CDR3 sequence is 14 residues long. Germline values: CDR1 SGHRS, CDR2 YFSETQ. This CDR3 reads CASSLGSLNTEAFF. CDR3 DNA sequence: TGCGCCAGCAGCTTGGGCAGCTTAAACACTGAAGCTTTCTTT.

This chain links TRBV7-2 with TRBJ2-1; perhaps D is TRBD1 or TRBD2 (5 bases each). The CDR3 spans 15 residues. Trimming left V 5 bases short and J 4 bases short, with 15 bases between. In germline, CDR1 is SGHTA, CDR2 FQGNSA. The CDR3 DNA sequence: TGTGCCAGCAGCCCTCAGAGGGGTCGGTACAATGAGCAGTTCTTC. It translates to CASSPQRGRYNEQFF.

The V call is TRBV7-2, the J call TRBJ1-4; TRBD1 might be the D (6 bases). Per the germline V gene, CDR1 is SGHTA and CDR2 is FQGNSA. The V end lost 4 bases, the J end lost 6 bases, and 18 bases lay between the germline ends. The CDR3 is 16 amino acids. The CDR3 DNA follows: TGTGCCAGCAGCTCGGGGGCGAATCAACCGCATGAAAAACTGTTTTTT. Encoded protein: CASSSGANQPHEKLFF.

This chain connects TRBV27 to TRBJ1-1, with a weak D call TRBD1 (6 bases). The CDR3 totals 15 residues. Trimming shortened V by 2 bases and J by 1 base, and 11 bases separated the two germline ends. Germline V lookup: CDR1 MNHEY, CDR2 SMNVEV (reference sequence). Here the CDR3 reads CASSLGNRANTEAFF. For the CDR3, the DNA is TGTGCCAGCAGTTTAGGTAACAGGGCGAACACTGAAGCTTTCTTT.

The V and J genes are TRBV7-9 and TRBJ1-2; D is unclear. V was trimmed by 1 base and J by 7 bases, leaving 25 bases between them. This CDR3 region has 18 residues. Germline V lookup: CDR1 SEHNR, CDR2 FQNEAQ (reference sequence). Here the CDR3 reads CASSLEGGRPSTPFGYTF. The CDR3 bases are TGTGCCAGCAGCTTAGAGGGTGGTCGGCCCAGTACCCCATTTGGCTACACCTTC.

CDR3 in amino acids: CSDGTNYGYTF. The CDR3 DNA reads TGCAGCGACGGGACAAACTATGGCTACACCTTC. This rearrangement joins TRBV29-1 to TRBJ1-2; possible D gene TRBD1, 6 bases. Germline V gives CDR1 SQVTM, CDR2 ANQGSEA. Trimming removed 7 bases from V and 2 bases from J, with 8 bases in between. The CDR3 extends over 11 amino acids.

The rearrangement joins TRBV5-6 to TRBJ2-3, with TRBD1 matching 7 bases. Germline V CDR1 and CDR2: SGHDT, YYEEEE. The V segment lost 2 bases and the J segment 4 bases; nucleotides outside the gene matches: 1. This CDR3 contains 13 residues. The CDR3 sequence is CASSLDRADTQYF. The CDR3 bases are TGTGCCAGCAGCTTAGACAGGGCAGATACGCAGTATTTT.

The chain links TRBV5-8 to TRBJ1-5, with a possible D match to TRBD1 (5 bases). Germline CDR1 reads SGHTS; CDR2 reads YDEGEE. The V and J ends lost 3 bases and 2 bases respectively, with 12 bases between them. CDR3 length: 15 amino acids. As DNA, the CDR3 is TGTGCCAGCAGCTCAGGGTATTTCGGCAATCAGCCCCAGCATTTT. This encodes CASSSGYFGNQPQHF.

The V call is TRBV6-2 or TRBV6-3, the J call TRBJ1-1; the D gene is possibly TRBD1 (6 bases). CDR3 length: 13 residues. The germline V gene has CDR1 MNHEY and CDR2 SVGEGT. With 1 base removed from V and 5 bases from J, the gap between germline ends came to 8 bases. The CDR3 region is CASSYYDRTEAFF. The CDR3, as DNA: TGTGCCAGCAGTTACTATGACAGGACTGAAGCTTTCTTT.

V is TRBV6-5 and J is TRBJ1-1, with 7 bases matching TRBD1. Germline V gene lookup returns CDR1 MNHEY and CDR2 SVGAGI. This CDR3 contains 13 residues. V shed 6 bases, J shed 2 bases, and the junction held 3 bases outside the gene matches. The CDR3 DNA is TGTGCCAGCAGCAGACAGGGAAACACTGAAGCTTTCTTT. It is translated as CASSRQGNTEAFF.

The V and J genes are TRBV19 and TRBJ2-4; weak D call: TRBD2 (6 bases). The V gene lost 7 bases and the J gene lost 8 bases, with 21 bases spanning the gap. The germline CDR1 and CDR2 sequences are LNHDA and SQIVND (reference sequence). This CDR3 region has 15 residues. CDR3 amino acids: CASTPGRGIADIQYF. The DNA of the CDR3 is TGTGCCAGTACCCCGGGCCGGGGGATCGCGGACATTCAGTACTTC.

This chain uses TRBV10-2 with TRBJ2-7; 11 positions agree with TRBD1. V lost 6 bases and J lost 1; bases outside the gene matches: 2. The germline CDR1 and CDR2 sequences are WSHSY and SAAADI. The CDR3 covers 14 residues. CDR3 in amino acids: CASRGTGGSYEQYF. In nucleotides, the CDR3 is TGCGCCAGCAGGGGGACAGGGGGTTCCTACGAGCAGTACTTC.

As DNA, the CDR3 is TGTGCCAGCACCCCACTCTCCCAGGGGTCGGCCCATGGCTACACCTTC. It translates to CASTPLSQGSAHGYTF. V gene TRBV6-2 or TRBV6-3 combines with J gene TRBJ1-2, with D possibly being TRBD1 (6 bases). The CDR3 runs 16 residues. V was shortened by 7 bases and J by 6 bases, with 24 bases between the two germline ends. In germline, CDR1 is MNHEY, CDR2 SVGEGT.

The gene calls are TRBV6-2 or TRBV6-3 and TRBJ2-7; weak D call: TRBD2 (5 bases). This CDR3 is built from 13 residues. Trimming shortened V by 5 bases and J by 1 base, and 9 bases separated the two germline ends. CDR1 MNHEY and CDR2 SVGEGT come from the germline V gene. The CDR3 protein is CASSPPGSYEQYV. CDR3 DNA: TGTGCCAGCAGTCCCCCGGGATCCTACGAGCAGTACGTC.

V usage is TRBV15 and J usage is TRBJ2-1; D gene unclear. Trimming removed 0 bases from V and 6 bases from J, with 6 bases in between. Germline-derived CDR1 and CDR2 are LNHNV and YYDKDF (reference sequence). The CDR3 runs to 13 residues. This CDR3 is CATSRDEVNEQFF. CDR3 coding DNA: TGTGCCACCAGCAGAGATGAGGTCAATGAGCAGTTCTTC. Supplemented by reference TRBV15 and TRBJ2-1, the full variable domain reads DAMVIQNPRYQVTQFGKPVTLSCSQTLNHNVMYWYQQKSSQAPKLLFHYYDKDFNNEADTPDNFQSRRPNTSFCFLDIRSPGLGDTAMYLCATSRDEVNEQFFGPGTRLTVL.

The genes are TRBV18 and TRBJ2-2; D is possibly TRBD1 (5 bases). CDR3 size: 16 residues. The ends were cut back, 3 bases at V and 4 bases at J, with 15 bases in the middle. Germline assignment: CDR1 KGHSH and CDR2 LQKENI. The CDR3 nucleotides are TGTGCCAGCTCACCTTACCGGGCAGGGTCCACCGGGGAGCTGTTTTTT. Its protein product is CASSPYRAGSTGELFF.

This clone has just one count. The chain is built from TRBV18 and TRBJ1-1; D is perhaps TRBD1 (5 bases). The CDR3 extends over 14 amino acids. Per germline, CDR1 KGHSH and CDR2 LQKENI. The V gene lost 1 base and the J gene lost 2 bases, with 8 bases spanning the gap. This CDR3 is CASSPRQGNTEAFF. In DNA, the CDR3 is TGTGCCAGCTCACCACGGCAGGGCAACACTGAAGCTTTCTTT.